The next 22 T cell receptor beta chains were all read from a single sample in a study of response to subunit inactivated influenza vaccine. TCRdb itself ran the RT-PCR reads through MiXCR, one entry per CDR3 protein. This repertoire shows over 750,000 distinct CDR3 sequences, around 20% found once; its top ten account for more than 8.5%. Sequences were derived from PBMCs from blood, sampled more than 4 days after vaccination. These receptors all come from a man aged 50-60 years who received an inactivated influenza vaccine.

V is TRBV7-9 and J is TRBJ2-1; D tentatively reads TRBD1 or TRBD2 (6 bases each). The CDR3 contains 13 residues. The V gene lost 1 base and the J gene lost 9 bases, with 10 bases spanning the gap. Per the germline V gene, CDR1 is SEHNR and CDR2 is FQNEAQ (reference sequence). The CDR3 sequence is CASSLDWGAEQFF. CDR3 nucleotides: TGTGCCAGCAGCTTAGATTGGGGGGCTGAGCAGTTCTTC. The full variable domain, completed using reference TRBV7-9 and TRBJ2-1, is DTGVSQNPRHKITKRGQNVTFRCDPISEHNRLYWYRQTLGQGPEFLTYFQNEAQLEKSRLLSDRFSAERPKGSFSTLEIQRTEQGDSAMYLCASSLDWGAEQFFGPGTRLTVL.

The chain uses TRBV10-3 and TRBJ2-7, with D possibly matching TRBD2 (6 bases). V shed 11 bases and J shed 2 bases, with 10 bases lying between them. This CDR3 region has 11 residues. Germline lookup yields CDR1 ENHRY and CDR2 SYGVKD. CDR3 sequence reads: CASGEAYEQYF. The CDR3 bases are TGTGCCTCCGGGGAGGCCTACGAGCAGTACTTC.

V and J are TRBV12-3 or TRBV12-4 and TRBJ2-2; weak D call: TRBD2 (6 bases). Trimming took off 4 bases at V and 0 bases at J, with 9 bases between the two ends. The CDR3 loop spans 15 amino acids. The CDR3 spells CASSSVAANTGELFF. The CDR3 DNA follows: TGTGCCAGCAGTTCTGTAGCGGCGAACACCGGGGAGCTGTTTTTT.

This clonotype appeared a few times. The CDR3, as DNA: TGTGCCACCAGTGGGTTGGGGAAACAGGGACTAGCGGGCAACAATGAGCAGTTCTTC. This codes for CATSGLGKQGLAGNNEQFF. This chain connects TRBV24-1 to TRBJ2-1; TRBD2 aligns across 12 bases. CDR3 size: 19 residues. Germline CDR1 reads KGHDR; CDR2 reads SFDVKD. The V and J ends lost 5 bases and 5 bases, in that order; junction bases with no gene match: 15.

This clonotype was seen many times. The CDR3 bases are TGTGCCACCAGTGAGGGGCGACAGGGGCTCAATGAGCAGTTCTTC. Its protein product is CATSEGRQGLNEQFF. The genes are TRBV24-1 and TRBJ2-1, with TRBD1 identical over 8 bases. This CDR3 comprises 15 residues. Germline V gene data show CDR1 as KGHDR and CDR2 as SFDVKD. V dropped 4 bases and J dropped 6; count of bases not matched to a gene: 7.

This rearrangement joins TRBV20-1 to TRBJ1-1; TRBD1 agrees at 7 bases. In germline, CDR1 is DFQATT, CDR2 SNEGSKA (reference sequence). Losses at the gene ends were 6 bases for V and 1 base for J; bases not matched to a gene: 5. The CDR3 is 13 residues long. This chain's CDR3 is CSATRGQNTEAFF. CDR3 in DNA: TGCAGTGCCACGAGGGGGCAGAACACTGAAGCTTTCTTT.

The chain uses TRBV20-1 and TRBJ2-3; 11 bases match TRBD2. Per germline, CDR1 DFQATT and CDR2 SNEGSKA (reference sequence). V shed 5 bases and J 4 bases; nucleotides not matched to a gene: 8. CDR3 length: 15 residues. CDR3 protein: CSAGLAGGQSDTQYF. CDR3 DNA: TGCAGTGCTGGATTAGCGGGAGGGCAATCAGATACGCAGTATTTT.

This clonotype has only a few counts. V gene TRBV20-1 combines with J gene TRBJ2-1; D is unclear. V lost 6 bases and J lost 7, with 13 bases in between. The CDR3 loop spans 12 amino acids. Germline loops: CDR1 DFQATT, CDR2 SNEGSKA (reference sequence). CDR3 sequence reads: CSALFIANEQFF. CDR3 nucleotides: TGCAGTGCCCTCTTTATAGCAAATGAGCAGTTCTTC.

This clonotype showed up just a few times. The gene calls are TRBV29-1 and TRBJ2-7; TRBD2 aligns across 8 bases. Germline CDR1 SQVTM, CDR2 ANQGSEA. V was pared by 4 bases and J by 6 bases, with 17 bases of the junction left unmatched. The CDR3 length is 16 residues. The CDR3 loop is CSVGVGPRAGGFEQYF. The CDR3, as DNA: TGCAGCGTTGGAGTTGGTCCCCGCGCGGGAGGATTCGAGCAGTACTTC.

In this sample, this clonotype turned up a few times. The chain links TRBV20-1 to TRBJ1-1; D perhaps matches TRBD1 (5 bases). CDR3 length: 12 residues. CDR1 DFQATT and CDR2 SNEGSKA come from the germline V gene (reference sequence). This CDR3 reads CILRDVDTEAFF. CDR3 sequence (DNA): TGCATCCTCAGGGATGTGGACACTGAAGCTTTCTTT.

CDR3 protein: CASSLALRGKLLSYEQYF. DNA for the CDR3: TGTGCCAGCAGCTTAGCGCTACGGGGGAAACTCCTCTCCTACGAGCAGTACTTC. The V and J genes are TRBV7-2 and TRBJ2-7; TRBD2 might be the D (6 bases). V was clipped by 0 bases and J by 0 bases, with 18 bases between them. The CDR3 sequence is 18 residues long. Germline values: CDR1 SGHTA, CDR2 FQGNSA.

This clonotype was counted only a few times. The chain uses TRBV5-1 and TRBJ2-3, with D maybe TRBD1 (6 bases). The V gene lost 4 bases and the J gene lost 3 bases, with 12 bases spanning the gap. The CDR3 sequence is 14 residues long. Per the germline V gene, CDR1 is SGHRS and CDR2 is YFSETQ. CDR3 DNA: TGCGCCAGCAGCGCCAGGGGACGGACAGATACGCAGTATTTT. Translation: CASSARGRTDTQYF. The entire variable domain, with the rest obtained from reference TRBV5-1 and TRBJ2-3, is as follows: KAGVTQTPRYLIKTRGQQVTLSCSPISGHRSVSWYQQTPGQGLQFLFEYFSETQRNKGNFPGRFSGRQFSNSRSEMNVSTLELGDSALYLCASSARGRTDTQYFGPGTRLTVL.

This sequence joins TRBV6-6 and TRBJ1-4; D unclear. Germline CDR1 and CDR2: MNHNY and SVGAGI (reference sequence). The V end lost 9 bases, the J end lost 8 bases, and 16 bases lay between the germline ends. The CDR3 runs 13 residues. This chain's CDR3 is CASARAGSEKLFF. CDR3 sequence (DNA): TGTGCCAGTGCCCGGGCGGGGTCGGAAAAACTGTTTTTT.

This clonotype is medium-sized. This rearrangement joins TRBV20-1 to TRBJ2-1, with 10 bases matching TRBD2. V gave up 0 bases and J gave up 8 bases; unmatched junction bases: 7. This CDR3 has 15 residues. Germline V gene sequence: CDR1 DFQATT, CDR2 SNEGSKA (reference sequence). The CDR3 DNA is TGCAGTGCTAGAGATGCCCAGCGGGGGGGCGATGAGCAGTTCTTC. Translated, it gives CSARDAQRGGDEQFF.

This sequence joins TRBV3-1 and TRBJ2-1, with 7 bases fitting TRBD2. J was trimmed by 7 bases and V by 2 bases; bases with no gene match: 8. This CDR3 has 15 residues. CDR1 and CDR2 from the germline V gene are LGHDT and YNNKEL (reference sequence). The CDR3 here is CASSQTPGGGNEQFF. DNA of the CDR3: TGTGCCAGCAGCCAAACGCCGGGAGGAGGGAATGAGCAGTTCTTC.

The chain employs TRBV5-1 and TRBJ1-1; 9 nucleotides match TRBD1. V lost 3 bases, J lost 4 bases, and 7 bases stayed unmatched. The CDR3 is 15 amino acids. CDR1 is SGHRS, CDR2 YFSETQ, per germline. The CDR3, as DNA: TGCGCCAGCAGCTCAGGAACAGGGGGCCGCACTGAAGCTTTCTTT. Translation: CASSSGTGGRTEAFF.

The CDR3 protein is CSAPTPGQPQHF. In nucleotides, the CDR3 is TGCAGTGCCCCGACTCCGGGGCAGCCCCAGCATTTT. The chain is built from TRBV20-1 and TRBJ1-5; D gene uncertain. Trimming pared 6 bases from V and 7 bases from J, leaving 13 bases between. The CDR3 sequence is 12 residues long. Germline lookup yields CDR1 DFQATT and CDR2 SNEGSKA (reference sequence).

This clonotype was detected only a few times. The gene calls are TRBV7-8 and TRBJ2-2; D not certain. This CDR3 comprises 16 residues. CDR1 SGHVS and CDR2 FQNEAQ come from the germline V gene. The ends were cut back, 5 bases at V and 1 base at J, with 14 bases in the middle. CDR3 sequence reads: CASSTPWRLNTGELFF. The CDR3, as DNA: TGTGCCAGCAGCACTCCATGGCGGTTGAACACCGGGGAGCTGTTTTTT.

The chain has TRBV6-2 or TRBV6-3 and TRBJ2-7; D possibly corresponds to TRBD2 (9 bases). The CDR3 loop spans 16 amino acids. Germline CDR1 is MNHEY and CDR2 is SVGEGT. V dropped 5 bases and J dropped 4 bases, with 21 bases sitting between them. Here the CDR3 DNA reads TGTGCCAGCAGTAACGACAGGGGTCTAGCGGGATACGAGCAGTACTTC. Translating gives CASSNDRGLAGYEQYF.

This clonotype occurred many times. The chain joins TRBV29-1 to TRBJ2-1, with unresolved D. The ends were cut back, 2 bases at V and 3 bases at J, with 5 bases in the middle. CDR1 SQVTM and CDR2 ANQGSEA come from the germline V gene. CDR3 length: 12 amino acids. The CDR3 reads CSVESNYNEQFF. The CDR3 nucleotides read TGCAGCGTTGAATCTAACTACAATGAGCAGTTCTTC.

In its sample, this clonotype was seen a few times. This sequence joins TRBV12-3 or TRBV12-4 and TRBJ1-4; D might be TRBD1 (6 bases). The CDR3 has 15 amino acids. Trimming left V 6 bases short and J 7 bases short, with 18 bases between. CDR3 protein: CASSKTGFSGEKLFF. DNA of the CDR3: TGTGCCAGCAGCAAAACAGGGTTTTCAGGTGAAAAACTGTTTTTT.

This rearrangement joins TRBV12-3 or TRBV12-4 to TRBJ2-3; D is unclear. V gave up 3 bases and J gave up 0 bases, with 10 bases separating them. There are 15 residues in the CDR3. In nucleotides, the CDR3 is TGTGCCAGCAGTTTTGGTCAGTACAGCACAGATACGCAGTATTTT. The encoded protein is CASSFGQYSTDTQYF.